The 12 T cell receptor beta chains below all came from one sample that was sequenced in a study of vaccination effects on CD4 cells after COVID-19 (dated by TCRdb to the early 2020s). Library creation used the immunoSEQ multiplex PCR assay. TCRdb took this table from immuneACCESS and kept in-frame rearrangements with V and J called. Such tables lack part of the clones; where checked against another copy, unresolved V genes explain under half of the gap, and the rest is unexplained. The sample table contains around 30,000 clones; only one count was recorded for 65% to 75% of them. The ten largest account for around 19% of the sample. Antigens for these TCRs are unknown. In the ViraFEST assay, PBMC were stimulated with viral peptide pools, and antigen-specific CD4+ T cell clonotypes were then identified by expansion using TCR sequencing. After less than 13 days of culture, CD4+ T cells were isolated with the EasySep CD4+ T cell isolation kit. PCR-confirmed SARS-CoV-2 infection had occurred in convalescent patients between March and December 2020, before the Alpha, Beta and Delta variants emerged in the United States.

Here the sequenced sample was CD4+ T cells from PBMCs cultured with SARS-CoV-2 spike peptides, taken before COVID-19 vaccination. This specimen's cell subset or site label, interpreted: SARS-CoV-2 spike overlapping peptide pool stimulation. The origin of the receptors is a human donor who had a prior SARS-CoV-2 infection.

This chain uses TRBV27 with TRBJ2-3, with a possible D match to TRBD2 (6 bases). V was clipped by 4 bases and J by 1 base, with 12 bases between them. Germline values: CDR1 MNHEY, CDR2 SMNVEV (reference sequence). This CDR3 is 15 amino acids long. As DNA, the CDR3 is TGTGCCAGCAGTTCCGTAGCGGTGGGCACAGATACGCAGTATTTT. Its translation: CASSSVAVGTDTQYF.

This clone was recorded a few times. The V call is TRBV24-1, the J call TRBJ2-3; TRBD2 is a possible D gene (5 bases). Germline CDR1 reads KGHDR; CDR2 reads SFDVKD. The CDR3 has 17 residues. The ends were cut back, 0 bases at V and 0 bases at J, with 12 bases in the middle. The CDR3 reads CATSDLPTSPSTDTQYF. The CDR3 coding sequence is TGTGCCACCAGTGATTTGCCTACTAGTCCAAGCACAGATACGCAGTATTTT.

This CDR3 reads CASSPRGGNEQFF. The DNA for the CDR3 is TGTGCCAGCAGCCCTCGCGGCGGCAATGAGCAGTTCTTC. This rearrangement joins TRBV11-2 to TRBJ2-1; no definite D call. This CDR3 is 13 amino acids long. The V end lost 5 bases, the J end lost 6 bases, and 11 bases lay between the germline ends. Germline CDR1 SGHAT, CDR2 FQNNGV.

The chain is built from TRBV6-2 or TRBV6-3 and TRBJ2-7, with a weak D call TRBD2 (6 bases). Trimming shortened V by 0 bases and J by 4 bases, and 16 bases separated the two germline ends. The CDR3 is made up of 16 amino acids. CDR1 MNHEY and CDR2 SVGEGT come from the germline V gene. CDR3 DNA: TGTGCCAGCAGTTACTCGTTGGTGGCGGGGAGGTACGAGCAGTACTTC. Amino acid sequence: CASSYSLVAGRYEQYF.

The rearrangement joins TRBV18 to TRBJ2-3; 13 bases map to TRBD2. Germline CDR1 reads KGHSH; CDR2 reads LQKENI. J was trimmed by 4 bases and V by 4 bases; bases with no gene match: 5. This CDR3 contains 16 residues. In DNA form, the CDR3 reads TGTGCCAGCTCACAGGGACTAGCGGGAAATTCAGATACGCAGTATTTT. This sequence encodes CASSQGLAGNSDTQYF. The variable domain in full, with the rest retrieved from reference TRBV18 and TRBJ2-3, is NAGVMQNPRHLVRRRGQEARLRCSPMKGHSHVYWYRQLPEEGLKFMVYLQKENIIDESGMPKERFSAEFPKEGPSILRIQQVVRGDSAAYFCASSQGLAGNSDTQYFGPGTRLTVL.

This chain joins TRBV6-2 or TRBV6-3 and TRBJ2-5; 7 nucleotides match TRBD2. The V gene's germline CDR1 is MNHEY and CDR2 SVGEGT. V lost 4 bases to trimming and J lost 4 bases; unmatched junction nucleotides: 24. This CDR3 is built from 20 residues. The CDR3 sequence: CASSSRVGRREAGPGETQYF. In DNA form, the CDR3 reads TGTGCCAGCAGTTCCCGAGTCGGTCGACGGGAGGCCGGCCCGGGAGAGACCCAGTACTTC.

This clone was observed a handful of times. The V gene is TRBV2, the J gene TRBJ1-1; a possible D gene is TRBD1 (5 bases). The length of the CDR3 is 13 residues. The V and J ends lost 7 bases and 1 base respectively, with 10 bases between them. Germline CDR1 SNHLY, CDR2 FYNNEI. CDR3 loop: CASNGQGNTEAFF. CDR3 bases: TGTGCCAGCAATGGGCAGGGGAACACTGAAGCTTTCTTT.

This clone was seen only a few times. The chain combines TRBV4-2 with TRBJ1-2; D is possibly TRBD1 (5 bases). Germline V gene sequence: CDR1 LGHNA, CDR2 YNFKEQ. The CDR3 sequence is 15 residues long. Trimming pared 0 bases from V and 4 bases from J, leaving 12 bases between. CDR3 region: CASSQDRGRIYGYTF. The CDR3 DNA reads as TGTGCCAGCAGCCAAGATAGGGGACGGATCTATGGCTACACCTTC.

This rearrangement joins TRBV19 to TRBJ2-7, with 9 bases that match TRBD1. The CDR3 covers 14 residues. CDR1 is LNHDA, CDR2 SQIVND, per germline (reference sequence). V lost 5 bases to trimming and J lost 9 bases; unmatched junction nucleotides: 11. The CDR3 nucleotides are TGTGCCAGTAGTTCCGGGGACAGGGTTGGAGGGCAGTACTTC. Its protein product is CASSSGDRVGGQYF.

The J gene is TRBJ2-2, the V gene TRBV12-3 or TRBV12-4; the match to TRBD2 covers 7 bases. This CDR3 is 13 amino acids long. J gave up 8 bases and V 3 bases, and 3 bases lay outside the gene matches. The CDR3 loop is CASSFVRGGELFF. CDR3 nucleotide sequence: TGTGCCAGCAGTTTTGTGCGGGGGGGGGAGCTGTTTTTT.

V and J are TRBV6-5 and TRBJ2-1; D is unresolved. The CDR3 totals 12 residues. CDR1 is MNHEY, CDR2 SVGAGI, per germline. V lost 0 bases and J lost 10, with 7 bases in between. Written as DNA, the CDR3 is TGTGCCAGCAGTTACTCGGTTGGAGAGCAGTTCTTC. Translation: CASSYSVGEQFF.

The chain uses TRBV29-1 and TRBJ1-1; D is unresolved. The V gene's germline CDR1 is SQVTM and CDR2 ANQGSEA. Trimming pared 2 bases from V and 0 bases from J, leaving 7 bases between. The CDR3 runs to 13 residues. The DNA of the CDR3 is TGCAGCGTTGAAAGGGCCGTGAACACTGAAGCTTTCTTT. Translation gives CSVERAVNTEAFF.